This TCR beta chain stems from a study of blood T cell repertoires in COVID-19. J gave up 6 bases and V 5 bases, and 3 bases lay outside the gene matches. This CDR3 region has 13 residues. Produced via immunoSEQ multiplex PCR; TCRdb's table is partial and in-frame only. This table has under 80,000 clones, about nine tenths appearing once. The rearrangement links TRBV12-3 or TRBV12-4 to TRBJ2-1; 8 bases fit TRBD2. The source material was peripheral blood. The source is a woman over 75 with active COVID-19. CDR3 sequence (DNA): TGTGCCAGCAGTCGGGGGGGCCCCAATGAGCAGTTCTTC. It specifies CASSRGGPNEQFF.